This T cell receptor beta chain comes out of a study of blood T cell repertoires in COVID-19. Study as a whole: There were acute and convalescent COVID-19 samples, and they came from the United States, Italy and Spain. Sources were T cells, B-cell-depleted T cells, or PBMCs; the material itself was cDNA or gDNA.

Repertoires were generated with immunoSEQ multiplex PCR, while TCRdb's copy carries only in-frame clones and drops some. The table lists about 90,000 clones, less than 95% of them singletons. The junction had 16 bases not matched to a gene; V was cut back by 3 bases and J by 10 bases. Germline V CDR1 and CDR2: LNHDA, SQIVND (reference sequence). The CDR3 loop spans 17 amino acids. J is TRBJ2-1 and V is TRBV19, with 9 bases fitting TRBD2. The sequence was collected from a man in his forties or fifties with acute or convalescent COVID-19. Sequencing was done on a sample of peripheral blood. In DNA, the CDR3 is TGTGCCAGTAGTATCGCCAGGGGGGTAGCGGGAGCTCGGGAGCAGTTCTTC. It codes for CASSIARGVAGAREQFF.